This T cell receptor (beta chain) was documented in a study of CD8 T cells in ankylosing spondylitis. TCRdb re-called the 5' RACE reads with MiXCR, one entry per CDR3 protein. Among under 250,000 distinct CDR3 sequences, over 8.5% were seen once, and the ten largest hold under 7%. This clonotype was recorded many times. Material for sequencing was blood, either unsorted or a sorted T cell fraction (not recorded which). This sequence was found in a male donor with ankylosing spondylitis or in good health (not recorded which).

The CDR3 region is CASSPRISSYEQYF. Here the CDR3 DNA reads TGTGCCAGCAGCCCGCGGATCAGCTCCTACGAGCAGTACTTC. The genes are TRBV9 and TRBJ2-7; no clear D. The CDR3 sequence is 14 residues long. Trimming took off 4 bases at V and 0 bases at J, with 11 bases between the two ends. Germline loops: CDR1 SGDLS, CDR2 YYNGEE. Supplemented by reference TRBV9 and TRBJ2-7, the full variable domain reads DSGVTQTPKHLITATGQRVTLRCSPRSGDLSVYWYQQSLDQGLQFLIQYYNGEERAKGNILERFSAQQFPDLHSELNLSSLELGDSALYFCASSPRISSYEQYFGPGTRLTVT.